These 22 T cell receptor beta chains came from one sample sequenced in a study of cytomegalovirus exposure and HLA in healthy donors. Profiled with immunoSEQ multiplex PCR; TCRdb holds only in-frame clones, not every one. Among 110,000 or so clones listed, about 86% were seen once. Sequenced sample: PBMCs. The origin of the receptors is a woman aged 18-30 years in good health and CMV-seropositive.

The chain joins TRBV4-1 to TRBJ2-7; TRBD1 matches at 9 bases. J was trimmed by 3 bases and V by 4 bases; bases with no gene match: 4. The CDR3 is 14 residues long. Germline loops: CDR1 MGHRA, CDR2 YSYEKL. The CDR3 nucleotides are TGCGCCAGCAGCCCAGGACAGGGGTTCTACGAGCAGTACTTC. Protein: CASSPGQGFYEQYF.

This chain connects TRBV15 to TRBJ2-2; 8 bases are shared with TRBD1. The V gene end was trimmed by 8 bases and the J gene end by 5 bases; junction bases not matched to a gene: 4. This CDR3 comprises 13 residues. Germline CDR1 reads LNHNV; CDR2 reads YYDKDF (reference sequence). Here the CDR3 DNA reads TGTGCCACCTCCCGACAGGGGACCGGGGAGCTGTTTTTT. Residues: CATSRQGTGELFF.

This chain joins TRBV30 and TRBJ2-7, with D hard to call. The V end was cut by 0 bases, the J end by 2 bases, with 11 bases between. This CDR3 spans 14 amino acids. CDR1 GTSNPN and CDR2 SVGIG come from the germline V gene (reference sequence). The CDR3 reads CAWSVYSSPYEQYF. Written as DNA, the CDR3 is TGTGCCTGGAGTGTATATTCGTCCCCCTACGAGCAGTACTTC. Using reference TRBV30 and TRBJ2-7 for the parts outside the CDR3, the full variable domain is SQTIHQWPATLVQPVGSPLSLECTVEGTSNPNLYWYRQAAGRGLQLLFYSVGIGQISSEVPQNLSASRPQDRQFILSSKKLLLSDSGFYLCAWSVYSSPYEQYFGPGTRLTVT.

The chain recombines TRBV9 with TRBJ2-5; 13 positions agree with TRBD2. The junction had 4 bases not matched to a gene; V was cut back by 4 bases and J by 4 bases. The length of the CDR3 is 15 residues. Germline V gene data show CDR1 as SGDLS and CDR2 as YYNGEE. CDR3 nucleotides: TGTGCCAGCAGCTCCAGGACTAGCGGGGGAGAGACCCAGTACTTC. Encoded protein: CASSSRTSGGETQYF.

This clone was recorded only once. The gene calls are TRBV19 and TRBJ2-7, with 9 bases fitting TRBD1. The CDR3 has 15 residues. Germline CDR1 is LNHDA and CDR2 is SQIVND (reference sequence). Trimming removed 4 bases from V and 7 bases from J; junction bases left unmatched: 11. CDR3 DNA sequence: TGTGCCAGTAGTACCGTACCGGGACAGGGTCGGGAGCAGTACTTC. Amino acid sequence: CASSTVPGQGREQYF.

The V call is TRBV6-6, the J call TRBJ2-2; D is ambiguous. CDR1 MNHNY and CDR2 SVGAGI come from the germline V gene (reference sequence). V was shortened by 7 bases and J by 0 bases, with 15 bases between the two germline ends. This CDR3 is built from 16 residues. CDR3 sequence reads: CASTLGVDANTGELFF. As DNA, the CDR3 is TGTGCCAGCACCCTCGGAGTAGACGCGAACACCGGGGAGCTGTTTTTT.

V is TRBV5-1 and J is TRBJ2-5; 7 bases fit TRBD1. Looked up from germline, CDR1 is SGHRS and CDR2 is YFSETQ. There are 15 residues in the CDR3. With 2 bases clipped from V and 2 bases from J, the junction kept 6 bases outside the gene matches. The CDR3 reads CASSLEGGEQETQYF. The CDR3 region has the DNA TGCGCCAGCAGCTTAGAAGGGGGCGAACAAGAGACCCAGTACTTC.

The rearrangement uses TRBV5-1 and TRBJ1-1, with 8 bases fitting TRBD1. This CDR3 has 13 amino acids. Trimming cost V 4 bases and J 3 bases; bases outside gene matches: 2. Germline-derived CDR1 and CDR2 are SGHRS and YFSETQ. The CDR3 sequence: CASSRDRYTEAFF. The CDR3 DNA follows: TGCGCCAGCAGCCGGGACAGGTACACTGAAGCTTTCTTT.

This clone was seen a single time. The chain carries TRBV11-3 and TRBJ2-7; tentative D call: TRBD1 (6 bases). Trimming pared 0 bases from V and 5 bases from J, leaving 8 bases between. The CDR3 length is 13 residues. Looked up from germline, CDR1 is SGHNT and CDR2 is YENEEA. The CDR3 loop reads CASSLEGGHEQYF. In DNA form, the CDR3 reads TGTGCCAGCAGCTTAGAAGGGGGACACGAGCAGTACTTC.

The rearrangement uses TRBV7-2 and TRBJ1-2, with TRBD1 matching over 7 bases. Per germline, CDR1 SGHTA and CDR2 FQGNSA. The J segment lost 5 bases and the V segment lost 1 base, leaving 7 bases of the junction unmatched. CDR3 length: 15 amino acids. CDR3 residues: CASSLVVGQSYGYTF. CDR3 DNA sequence: TGTGCCAGCAGCTTAGTTGTGGGACAGAGTTATGGCTACACCTTC. Combining the CDR3 with reference TRBV7-2 and TRBJ1-2 gives the whole variable domain GAGVSQSPSNKVTEKGKDVELRCDPISGHTALYWYRQSLGQGLEFLIYFQGNSAPDKSGLPSDRFSAERTGGSVSTLTIQRTQQEDSAVYLCASSLVVGQSYGYTFGSGTRLTVV.

V usage is TRBV9 and J usage is TRBJ1-1; 7 bases align to TRBD1. CDR1 is SGDLS, CDR2 YYNGEE, per germline. The J segment lost 2 bases and the V segment lost 0 bases, leaving 4 bases of the junction unmatched. The CDR3 runs to 15 residues. The CDR3 nucleotides read TGTGCCAGCAGCGTAGACCAGGGGGGAAACACTGAAGCTTTCTTT. Its protein is CASSVDQGGNTEAFF.

This clone occurred a few times. This rearrangement joins TRBV6-1 to TRBJ1-1; D is unresolved. This CDR3 comprises 14 residues. V was pared by 3 bases and J by 0 bases, with 8 bases between. Germline CDR1 is MNHNS and CDR2 is SASEGT. CDR3 protein: CASSDYLLNTEAFF. For the CDR3, the DNA is TGTGCCAGCAGTGACTACCTTTTGAACACTGAAGCTTTCTTT.

The CDR3 region has the DNA TGTGCCAGCTCGTCCTATCCGGAGGGTGAAAAACTGTTTTTT. Amino acid sequence: CASSSYPEGEKLFF. The chain employs TRBV18 and TRBJ1-4; D call uncertain. The CDR3 has 14 residues. V gave up 6 bases and J gave up 7 bases, with 15 bases separating them. CDR1 and CDR2 from the germline V gene are KGHSH and LQKENI.

V is TRBV10-3 and J is TRBJ2-3, with 10 bases aligning to TRBD2. Germline lookup yields CDR1 ENHRY and CDR2 SYGVKD. Trimming cost V 6 bases and J 4 bases; bases outside gene matches: 4. The CDR3 consists of 14 residues. CDR3 residues: CAIRAGGPADTQYF. In DNA form, the CDR3 reads TGTGCCATCAGAGCGGGGGGGCCCGCAGATACGCAGTATTTT.

For the CDR3, the DNA is TGTGCCAGCACCTCAGGGGCAGCTAACTATGGCTACACCTTC. Its translation: CASTSGAANYGYTF. The J gene is TRBJ1-2, the V gene TRBV28; tentative D call: TRBD1 (6 bases). Trimming left V 7 bases short and J 0 bases short, with 12 bases between. The CDR3 covers 14 residues. The germline V gene has CDR1 MDHEN and CDR2 SYDVKM.

This sequence joins TRBV27 and TRBJ2-1; 13 nucleotides line up with TRBD2. CDR1 and CDR2 (germline): MNHEY, SMNVEV (reference sequence). With V trimmed by 6 bases and J by 0 bases, 2 bases remained unmatched. CDR3 length: 16 residues. CDR3 residues: CASRRLAGGSYNEQFF. The CDR3 coding sequence is TGTGCCAGCAGGAGACTAGCGGGGGGCTCCTACAATGAGCAGTTCTTC.

The CDR3, as DNA: TGTGCCAGTAAAGGACAGTTCTATGGCTACACCTTC. Protein sequence: CASKGQFYGYTF. V is TRBV19 and J is TRBJ1-2; possible D gene TRBD1, 6 bases. The CDR3 length is 12 residues. Germline loops: CDR1 LNHDA, CDR2 SQIVND (reference sequence). V was trimmed by 7 bases and J by 4 bases, leaving 10 bases between them. Based on the CDR3 plus reference TRBV19 and TRBJ1-2, the full variable domain is DGGITQSPKYLFRKEGQNVTLSCEQNLNHDAMYWYRQDPGQGLRLIYYSQIVNDFQKGDIAEGYSVSREKKESFPLTVTSAQKNPTAFYLCASKGQFYGYTFGSGTRLTVV.

The J gene is TRBJ2-3, the V gene TRBV2; D not resolved. Between the trimmed V and J ends, which lost 4 bases and 3 bases, there was a span of 8 bases. The CDR3 consists of 13 residues. In germline, CDR1 is SNHLY, CDR2 FYNNEI. The CDR3 sequence is CASSGRVTDTQYF. The CDR3 DNA is TGTGCCAGCAGTGGCCGGGTGACAGATACGCAGTATTTT.

CDR3 protein: CASTAGTGLYEQYF. CDR3 DNA: TGTGCCAGCACCGCCGGGACAGGGTTGTACGAGCAGTACTTC. This chain connects TRBV6-1 to TRBJ2-7, with TRBD1 identical over 9 bases. There are 14 residues in the CDR3. Trimming at V came to 7 bases and at J to 4 bases, leaving 8 bases not matched to a gene. Germline V gene lookup returns CDR1 MNHNS and CDR2 SASEGT.

The chain uses TRBV28 and TRBJ1-1; maybe TRBD1 (6 bases). This CDR3 is 15 amino acids long. Trimming pared 5 bases from V and 1 base from J, leaving 14 bases between. Germline values: CDR1 MDHEN, CDR2 SYDVKM. The DNA of the CDR3 is TGTGCCAGCAGTCCTCCTTCACAGGGGAACACTGAAGCTTTCTTT. Translating gives CASSPPSQGNTEAFF. Filled out from reference TRBV28 and TRBJ1-1, the complete variable domain reads DVKVTQSSRYLVKRTGEKVFLECVQDMDHENMFWYRQDPGLGLRLIYFSYDVKMKEKGDIPEGYSVSREKKERFSLILESASTNQTSMYLCASSPPSQGNTEAFFGQGTRLTVV.

This sequence joins TRBV30 and TRBJ1-5; no firm D call. The CDR3 is 15 amino acids. V was trimmed by 2 bases and J by 0 bases, leaving 11 bases between them. The germline CDR1 and CDR2 sequences are GTSNPN and SVGIG (reference sequence). For the CDR3, the DNA is TGTGCCTGGAGTTTAGCCTCGTATAGCAATCAGCCCCAGCATTTT. Its translation is CAWSLASYSNQPQHF.

The chain combines TRBV7-3 with TRBJ1-2, with D perhaps matching TRBD1 (6 bases). Per germline, CDR1 SGHTA and CDR2 FQGTGA. The CDR3 spans 13 residues. V gave up 4 bases and J gave up 13 bases, with 19 bases separating them. CDR3 amino acids: CASSSNPGATATF. CDR3 DNA sequence: TGTGCCAGCAGCTCCAATCCAGGGGCAACTGCCACCTTC.